This T cell receptor beta chain was profiled in a study of a mutant IDH1 vaccine in newly diagnosed glioma (dated by TCRdb to the early 2020s). About the study as a whole: Across visits V03 through V10, patients got a total of eight vaccinations, given in weeks 1, 3, 5, 7, 11, 15, 19 and 23. Peripheral blood was collected at six visits: V03 (baseline), V05, V07, V10, V12 and V13. Of the 30 or so patients who were treated, approximately 60% were male and approximately 40% were female, and the mean age was about 40 years. In the chemotherapy-containing groups, vaccination started alongside temozolomide cycles, whereas in patients who had radiotherapy alone it started 4-6 weeks after radiotherapy. Before enrollment, most patients had been given radiochemotherapy with temozolomide as standard therapy, while the rest had received either radiotherapy alone or temozolomide alone. For exploratory analyses, longitudinal TCRB deep sequencing was carried out in about two dozen treated patients wherever samples were available. Broader findings and caveats from the paper: Selection of PBMC samples for TCRB deep sequencing was based on availability. Changes in the top peripheral T cell clonotypes picked up by TCRB sequencing did not appear to be linked to pseudoprogression. Immune responses induced by the vaccine were seen in approximately 93% of patients across multiple MHC alleles. It was noted by the authors that analyses of patient blood samples could not be reproduced owing to sample limitations.

About this clone: Its specific antigen is unknown. No quality values exist for individual bases; no much larger clone is one base distant.

Cut back by 10 bases and 1 base, the V and J ends lie 14 bases apart. The CDR3 holds 14 amino acids from the cysteine to the phenylalanine. The entry retains the CDR3 DNA only, 42 bases that are in frame from base 1. Based on the germline V gene, the CDR1 and CDR2 sequences are MDHEN and SYDVKM. To prepare the library, the immunoSEQ multiplex PCR assay was applied. Rearranged TCR beta chain sequences were amplified with the hsTCRB Kit following the manufacturer's protocol. Sequencing of TCRB libraries was carried out on an Illumina MiSeq. Per the original workflow: Demultiplexing, trimming and gene mapping were performed with the kit vendor's proprietary platform. Held by TCRdb, this immuneACCESS table contains in-frame sequences only and omits some clones. Under half of the omission traces to an unresolved V gene where checked; the cause of the rest is unknown. Clonal size and the V and J genes are those of that table, whereas D and trimming came from the DNA. The sample has over 25,000 clones on record, roughly 90% of them singletons. Together, the top ten hold over 2.5% of the sample.

This specimen's time point label, interpreted: week 23, last vaccination. Each vaccine dose was 300 ug of a 20-mer mutant IDH1 peptide in Montanide, given subcutaneously with topical imiquimod. The donors had newly diagnosed IDH1-mutant astrocytomas of WHO grade 3 or 4 that showed loss of nuclear ATRX. The samples were drawn from NOA16, a multicentre, single-arm, open-label phase I trial in Germany that tested a mutant IDH1 peptide vaccine in humans for the first time. The DNeasy Blood and Tissue Kit was used to extract genomic DNA from EDTA blood for TCRB sequencing. The receptor's source is a man in his forties with glioma. The chain is made from TRBV28 and TRBJ1-5; TRBD1 is a weak D gene call, 5 bases matching. The sample here was PBMCs, taken from a glioma patient whose treatment included an IDH1 peptide vaccine. The DNA sequence follows: TGTGCCAACTCTCCGGGGCAAAGCAATCAGCCCCAGCATTTT. Its protein reads: CANSPGQSNQPQHF.